Presented here are 4 T cell receptor beta chains from one specimen sequenced in a study of blood T cell repertoires in COVID-19. TCRdb's copy holds only in-frame clones and misses some; the assay was immunoSEQ multiplex PCR. This sample yields 350,000 to 450,000 clones, of which more than 75% are seen a single time; 1.5% to 2.5% belongs to the top ten. The specimen sequenced was PBMCs or T cells enriched from blood (not recorded which). Every receptor here comes from a man aged 40-50 years in a cohort exposed to, infected with or recovered from COVID-19 (not recorded which).

CDR3 protein: CATSDRQGRRGYTF. The CDR3 DNA reads TGTGCCACCAGTGACCGACAGGGGAGAAGGGGCTACACCTTC. This sequence joins TRBV24-1 and TRBJ1-2, with 8 nucleotides matching TRBD1. The trim removed 4 bases at V and 8 bases at J, leaving 8 bases unmatched. Germline V CDR1 and CDR2: KGHDR, SFDVKD. This CDR3 comprises 14 residues.

This chain joins TRBV18 and TRBJ1-5; perhaps TRBD1 as D (5 bases). The V end was cut by 0 bases, the J end by 5 bases, with 14 bases between. Germline loops: CDR1 KGHSH, CDR2 LQKENI. This CDR3 is built from 16 residues. CDR3 sequence reads: CASSPPTASVYQPQHF. The CDR3 DNA follows: TGTGCCAGCTCACCACCGACAGCGTCGGTTTATCAGCCCCAGCATTTT.

The V call is TRBV3-1 (or the pseudogene TRBV3-2), the J call TRBJ2-1; 9 nucleotides agree with TRBD2. In germline, CDR1 is LGHDT, CDR2 YNNKEL (reference sequence). The CDR3 totals 16 residues. V shed 0 bases and J 9 bases; nucleotides not matched to a gene: 9. The CDR3 loop is CASSQDRLAGWSEQFF. DNA for the CDR3: TGTGCCAGCAGCCAAGATCGGCTAGCGGGATGGAGTGAGCAGTTCTTC.

The chain uses TRBV19 and TRBJ1-5; a weak D match, TRBD1 (5 bases). This CDR3 comprises 14 residues. Trimming pared 5 bases from V and 3 bases from J, leaving 11 bases between. Germline assignment: CDR1 LNHDA and CDR2 SQIVND (reference sequence). The CDR3, as DNA: TGTGCCAGTAGTGAAGGACAATTCAATCAGCCCCAGCATTTT. Translated: CASSEGQFNQPQHF.